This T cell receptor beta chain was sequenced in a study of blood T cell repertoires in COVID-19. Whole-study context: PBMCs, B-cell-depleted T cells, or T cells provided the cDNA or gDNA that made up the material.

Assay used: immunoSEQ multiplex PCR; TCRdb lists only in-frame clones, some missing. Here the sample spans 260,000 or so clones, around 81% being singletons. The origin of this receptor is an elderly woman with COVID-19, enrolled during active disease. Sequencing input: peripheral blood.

In DNA form, the CDR3 reads TGTGCCAGCAGTTCGCCGGGACAACTAACCGGGGAGCTGTTTTTT. Protein: CASSSPGQLTGELFF. The V gene is TRBV27, the J gene TRBJ2-2, with D perhaps matching TRBD1 (6 bases). This CDR3 comprises 15 residues. V was trimmed by 4 bases and J by 5 bases, leaving 14 bases between them. Germline V gives CDR1 MNHEY, CDR2 SMNVEV (reference sequence).